This T cell receptor beta chain comes out of a study of cytomegalovirus exposure and HLA in healthy donors. Overall study: Drawn from HLA-typed donors, about 82 million unique TCRs were held in an early data release.

CDR1 and CDR2 (germline): SQVTM, ANQGSEA. The CDR3 extends over 16 amino acids. Trimming cost V 3 bases and J 2 bases, with 17 bases left between them. This clone occurred once. The PCR was carried out with 60 Vbeta primers and 13 Jbeta primers. Authors' data handling: In a later analysis, 80 million to 100 million unique TCR beta chains included roughly 11 million shared by two or more donors. This table comes from immunoSEQ multiplex PCR, and its TCRdb copy is limited to in-frame clones, with some not included. D and trimming come from the DNA, and the V and J calls and clone size come from that table. This sample has fewer than 100,000 clones; about three quarters occur once, and the top ten carry 7% to 9%.

The clonotype originates from a man in his forties in good health and CMV-seropositive. The V and J genes are TRBV29-1 and TRBJ1-3, with a tentative D call TRBD1 (5 bases). Source material: PBMCs. CDR3 DNA sequence: TGCAGCGTTGAGTTGTTCGACACAGGAACTGGAAACACCATATATTTT. Protein sequence: CSVELFDTGTGNTIYF.